What follows are 27 T cell receptor beta chains derived from one specimen sequenced in a study of CD8+ T cells in alopecia areata. The authors extracted RNA and reverse transcribed it into cDNA as the sequencing template. Assay: immunoSEQ multiplex PCR; the TCRdb copy retains only in-frame clones and omits some. The repertoire holds about 120,000 clones, with 55% to 65% as singletons. The sequenced sample consisted of CD4+ T cells sorted from blood. All receptors derive from a human donor in good health.

The chain is built from TRBV30 and TRBJ2-2; maybe TRBD1 (5 bases). Germline V gene sequence: CDR1 GTSNPN, CDR2 SVGIG (reference sequence). V was trimmed by 5 bases and J by 6 bases, leaving 10 bases between them. CDR3 size: 12 residues. This chain's CDR3 is CAWGGAAGELFF. The CDR3 DNA is TGTGCCTGGGGTGGGGCCGCCGGGGAGCTGTTTTTT.

A single count supports this clone. The chain couples TRBV29-1 to TRBJ2-5; TRBD2 agrees at 8 bases. The germline V gene has CDR1 SQVTM and CDR2 ANQGSEA. Trimming removed 0 bases from V and 5 bases from J; junction bases left unmatched: 8. CDR3 length: 15 residues. CDR3: CSVEDSSGGRETQYF. The CDR3 DNA reads TGCAGCGTTGAAGATTCCAGCGGGGGTAGGGAGACCCAGTACTTC. The variable domain in full, completed from reference TRBV29-1 and TRBJ2-5, reads SAVISQKPSRDICQRGTSLTIQCQVDSQVTMMFWYRQQPGQSLTLIATANQGSEATYESGFVIDKFPISRPNLTFSTLTVSNMSPEDSSIYLCSVEDSSGGRETQYFGPGTRLLVL.

This chain connects TRBV30 to TRBJ1-6; D gene uncertain. V was trimmed by 4 bases and J by 6 bases, leaving 16 bases between them. This CDR3 is built from 15 residues. Per germline, CDR1 GTSNPN and CDR2 SVGIG (reference sequence). This CDR3 reads CAWTEDPISNSPLHF. For the CDR3, the DNA is TGTGCCTGGACGGAAGACCCTATCTCTAATTCACCCCTCCACTTT.

This rearrangement joins TRBV7-3 to TRBJ2-3; D unresolved. The V gene lost 5 bases and the J gene lost 6 bases, with 12 bases spanning the gap. The CDR3 contains 13 residues. The germline V gene encodes CDR1 SGHTA and CDR2 FQGTGA. The chain's CDR3 is CASSLAFSDTQYF. The CDR3 DNA is TGTGCCAGCAGCCTCGCCTTTTCCGATACGCAGTATTTT.

The gene calls are TRBV30 and TRBJ2-2; tentatively, D is TRBD2 (5 bases). This CDR3 spans 17 amino acids. The V and J ends lost 1 base and 6 bases respectively, with 21 bases between them. The germline CDR1 and CDR2 sequences are GTSNPN and SVGIG (reference sequence). The CDR3 spells CAWSAEGLVSSSGELFF. DNA of the CDR3: TGTGCCTGGAGTGCTGAGGGTTTAGTCTCTTCGTCCGGGGAGCTGTTTTTT.

This sequence joins TRBV11-2 and TRBJ2-1, with 7 bases identical to TRBD2. This CDR3 comprises 13 residues. CDR1 and CDR2 (germline): SGHAT, FQNNGV. The trim removed 0 bases at V and 10 bases at J, leaving 3 bases unmatched. The DNA for the CDR3 is TGTGCCAGCAGCTTAGATCGGGGGGACGAGCAGTTCTTC. Translating it yields CASSLDRGDEQFF.

This sequence joins TRBV2 and TRBJ1-1; D is undetermined. The V and J ends lost 1 base and 0 bases respectively, with 9 bases between them. The CDR3 length is 15 residues. Germline assignment: CDR1 SNHLY and CDR2 FYNNEI. The CDR3 region has the DNA TGTGCCAGCAGTGAAGAGCGGGGAGTGAACACTGAAGCTTTCTTT. Translating gives CASSEERGVNTEAFF.

The chain recombines TRBV5-1 with TRBJ2-7; 9 nucleotides match TRBD1. The germline gives CDR1 SGHRS, CDR2 YFSETQ. The ends lost 5 bases at V and 2 bases at J; junction bases unmatched: 5. This CDR3 spans 14 amino acids. The chain's CDR3 is CASRPGQGPYEQYF. The CDR3 DNA follows: TGCGCCAGCAGGCCGGGACAGGGTCCCTACGAGCAGTACTTC.

This clone occurred once. This chain links TRBV4-1 with TRBJ1-2; weak D call: TRBD1 (5 bases). Trimming shortened V by 7 bases and J by 7 bases, and 13 bases separated the two germline ends. The CDR3 consists of 12 residues. The germline gives CDR1 MGHRA, CDR2 YSYEKL. DNA for the CDR3: TGCGCCAGCAACTTCCAGGGTAGTGGCTACACCTTC. This codes for CASNFQGSGYTF.

The J gene is TRBJ2-5, the V gene TRBV5-1; D uncertain. Germline loops: CDR1 SGHRS, CDR2 YFSETQ. The CDR3 is 13 amino acids. The V gene lost 5 bases and the J gene lost 2 bases, with 10 bases spanning the gap. The CDR3 reads CASSIGGQETQYF. As DNA, the CDR3 is TGCGCCAGCAGTATCGGTGGGCAAGAGACCCAGTACTTC. Using reference TRBV5-1 and TRBJ2-5 for the parts outside the CDR3, the full variable domain is KAGVTQTPRYLIKTRGQQVTLSCSPISGHRSVSWYQQTPGQGLQFLFEYFSETQRNKGNFPGRFSGRQFSNSRSEMNVSTLELGDSALYLCASSIGGQETQYFGPGTRLLVL.

This clone came up once. V gene TRBV11-2 combines with J gene TRBJ1-1; TRBD1 matches 8 bases. CDR1 is SGHAT, CDR2 FQNNGV, per germline. The CDR3 is 17 amino acids. Trimming removed 4 bases from V and 1 base from J; junction bases left unmatched: 11. The CDR3: CASSSWGRGPGNTEAFF. CDR3 in DNA: TGTGCCAGCAGCTCATGGGGCAGGGGGCCGGGGAACACTGAAGCTTTCTTT.

This clone came up a few times. The CDR3 bases are TGCGCCAGCAGCGACAGCTACGAGCAGTACTTC. This codes for CASSDSYEQYF. V gene TRBV10-2 combines with J gene TRBJ2-7; tentative D call: TRBD1 (5 bases). CDR3 length equals 11 residues. V was pared by 6 bases and J by 3 bases, with 6 bases between. CDR1 is WSHSY, CDR2 SAAADI, per germline.

J is TRBJ1-6 and V is TRBV19; D is undetermined. The CDR3 spans 16 residues. V was clipped by 7 bases and J by 7 bases, with 20 bases between them. CDR1 and CDR2 from the germline V gene are LNHDA and SQIVND (reference sequence). CDR3 sequence: CASTPRVGRTNSPLHF. The CDR3 nucleotides read TGTGCCAGTACGCCTAGAGTAGGCCGGACGAATTCACCCCTCCACTTT.

The CDR3 protein is CASSSLRGTGELFF. CDR3 in DNA: TGTGCCAGCAGCTCCCTTCGGGGCACCGGGGAGCTGTTTTTT. This rearrangement joins TRBV9 to TRBJ2-2, with D perhaps TRBD2 (5 bases). Germline values: CDR1 SGDLS, CDR2 YYNGEE. The CDR3 runs to 14 residues. Trimming pared 4 bases from V and 4 bases from J, leaving 11 bases between. The full variable domain, completed using reference TRBV9 and TRBJ2-2, is DSGVTQTPKHLITATGQRVTLRCSPRSGDLSVYWYQQSLDQGLQFLIQYYNGEERAKGNILERFSAQQFPDLHSELNLSSLELGDSALYFCASSSLRGTGELFFGEGSRLTVL.

This chain uses TRBV5-4 with TRBJ1-1; D may be TRBD1 (6 bases). In germline, CDR1 is SGHNT, CDR2 YYREEE (reference sequence). V was pared by 4 bases and J by 1 base, with 23 bases between. This CDR3 is built from 18 residues. The CDR3 protein is CASSRGPWMGGENTEAFF. CDR3 DNA: TGTGCCAGCAGCCGGGGGCCCTGGATGGGAGGGGAGAACACTGAAGCTTTCTTT.

The CDR3 nucleotides read TGTGCCAGCAGTCTAGGGACCTCTAAAGGATATGGCTACACCTTC. This translates into CASSLGTSKGYGYTF. The rearrangement joins TRBV27 to TRBJ1-2, with D perhaps TRBD1 (5 bases). V was pared by 5 bases and J by 5 bases, with 18 bases between. This CDR3 contains 15 residues. In germline, CDR1 is MNHEY, CDR2 SMNVEV (reference sequence).

This chain uses TRBV18 with TRBJ2-3; D may be TRBD2 (5 bases). This CDR3 contains 15 residues. The germline V gene has CDR1 KGHSH and CDR2 LQKENI. V lost 2 bases and J 3 bases, leaving 12 bases between the germline ends. This CDR3 is CASSPFQRQTDTQYF. The CDR3, as DNA: TGTGCCAGCTCACCATTCCAGCGGCAAACAGATACGCAGTATTTT.

The chain employs TRBV5-4 and TRBJ2-2; D possibly corresponds to TRBD2 (6 bases). The ends were cut back, 6 bases at V and 7 bases at J, with 22 bases in the middle. The germline gives CDR1 SGHNT, CDR2 YYREEE (reference sequence). The CDR3 has 16 residues. The CDR3 DNA sequence: TGTGCCAGCACTAAGTCGGGGCTCCAGGAGGGCGGGGAGCTGTTTTTT. It translates to CASTKSGLQEGGELFF.

This clone was observed a few times. The chain carries TRBV4-1 and TRBJ1-6; 8 nucleotides line up with TRBD1. The CDR3 spans 18 residues. J lost 2 bases, V lost 4 bases, and 10 bases had no gene match. CDR1 MGHRA and CDR2 YSYEKL come from the germline V gene. In DNA, the CDR3 is TGCGCCAGCAGCCTCGGACAGGGAGGGAGTCCCTATAATTCACCCCTCCACTTT. Translating it yields CASSLGQGGSPYNSPLHF.

In DNA, the CDR3 is TGTGCCACCAGCAGACGGGACACCGCGAACACCGGGGAGCTGTTTTTT. Amino acid sequence: CATSRRDTANTGELFF. V gene TRBV15 combines with J gene TRBJ2-2; weak D call: TRBD1 (6 bases). V gave up 2 bases and J gave up 0 bases, with 10 bases separating them. Germline CDR1 LNHNV, CDR2 YYDKDF (reference sequence). The CDR3 is 16 amino acids.

This clone turned up a few times. This chain connects TRBV25-1 to TRBJ2-7, with D possibly matching TRBD1 (6 bases). V lost 3 bases and J lost 4, with 7 bases in between. Germline values: CDR1 MGHDK, CDR2 SYGVNS. The CDR3 is 12 amino acids. The CDR3 nucleotides read TGTGCCAGCAGTGACAGGGGTTACGAGCAGTACTTC. Residues: CASSDRGYEQYF.

The chain employs TRBV29-1 and TRBJ1-1; possible D gene TRBD1, 5 bases. The germline CDR1 and CDR2 sequences are SQVTM and ANQGSEA. This CDR3 spans 13 amino acids. Trimming left V 7 bases short and J 0 bases short, with 12 bases between. CDR3: CSGGNSLNTEAFF. In DNA, the CDR3 is TGCAGCGGGGGGAACAGTTTGAACACTGAAGCTTTCTTT.

This chain connects TRBV7-9 to TRBJ1-6, with 8 bases identical to TRBD1. The CDR3 totals 16 residues. CDR1 is SEHNR and CDR2 is FQNEAQ in the germline V gene (reference sequence). The V and J ends lost 4 bases and 9 bases, in that order; junction bases with no gene match: 11. The DNA of the CDR3 is TGTGCCAGCAGCTCAAATGACAGGGGAATTGGTTCACCCCTCCACTTT. Translated, it gives CASSSNDRGIGSPLHF.

V usage is TRBV23-1 and J usage is TRBJ1-5; tentative D call: TRBD1 (6 bases). TRBV23-1 is marked as an open reading frame, function uncertain. V lost 1 base and J 9 bases, leaving 13 bases between the germline ends. This CDR3 contains 14 residues. The CDR3 bases are TGCGCCAGCAGTCAATTCACAGGGAGGTGGCCCCAGCATTTT. Translating gives CASSQFTGRWPQHF.

This clone was recorded many times. The chain has TRBV19 and TRBJ2-2; D perhaps matches TRBD1 (5 bases). The CDR3 consists of 14 residues. Trimming shortened V by 6 bases and J by 0 bases, and 8 bases separated the two germline ends. Germline CDR1 reads LNHDA; CDR2 reads SQIVND (reference sequence). CDR3 nucleotide sequence: TGTGCCAGTAGGGGGCTGACGAACACCGGGGAGCTGTTTTTT. Its protein is CASRGLTNTGELFF.

This clone was counted a few times. The chain is built from TRBV6-1 and TRBJ2-5, with no clear D. Trimming pared 6 bases from V and 5 bases from J, leaving 4 bases between. This CDR3 has 10 residues. Germline lookup yields CDR1 MNHNS and CDR2 SASEGT. The CDR3 DNA reads as TGTGCCAGCAGGGACGAGACCCAGTACTTC. This encodes CASRDETQYF.

The gene calls are TRBV7-8 and TRBJ1-2, with D possibly being TRBD1 (5 bases). Between the trimmed V and J ends, which lost 5 bases and 4 bases, there was a span of 17 bases. The CDR3 is made up of 15 amino acids. Germline CDR1 reads SGHVS; CDR2 reads FQNEAQ. The CDR3 reads CASSAGLGGSYGYTF. The CDR3 DNA reads TGTGCCAGCAGCGCCGGTTTGGGGGGGAGCTATGGCTACACCTTC.